One TCR beta chain is described in this entry. Its antigen is not identified. This entry comes from a study of cytomegalovirus exposure and HLA in healthy donors. Broader study findings: The classifier was said to identify cytomegalovirus status with high specificity and sensitivity.

The germline gives CDR1 SGHRS, CDR2 YFSETQ. This CDR3 has 14 residues. V gave up 2 bases and J gave up 5 bases, with 13 bases separating them. The PCR made use of 60 Vbeta and 13 Jbeta primers. Data came from immunoSEQ multiplex PCR; TCRdb stores just in-frame clones and leaves some out. The table shows around 200,000 clones, with over 70% occurring only once. Material for sequencing was PBMCs. The chain couples TRBV5-1 to TRBJ1-1, with D possibly TRBD1 on 5 matching bases. The TCR sequence derives from a man aged 45-60 years in good health and CMV-seronegative. In nucleotides, the CDR3 is TGCGCCAGCAGCTTAGGAATGGCAGGGACTGAAGCTTTCTTT. This encodes CASSLGMAGTEAFF. The full variable domain, with the rest looked up from reference TRBV5-1 and TRBJ1-1, is KAGVTQTPRYLIKTRGQQVTLSCSPISGHRSVSWYQQTPGQGLQFLFEYFSETQRNKGNFPGRFSGRQFSNSRSEMNVSTLELGDSALYLCASSLGMAGTEAFFGQGTRLTVV.